This entry features one T cell receptor (beta chain) sequence. Authors' analysis steps: Using reference gene primer amplification, nucleated cell counts were estimated. The table came from immunoSEQ multiplex PCR; TCRdb's copy has only in-frame clones and leaves some out. The DNA was the basis for D and trimming; V, J and clone size are from that table. Seen here are fewer than 120,000 clones, approximately 90% observed once, and the top ten hold approximately 3.4%. The CDR3 is 16 residues long. This sample was included in a study of blood T cell repertoires in COVID-19. Material: peripheral blood. J is TRBJ1-1 and V is TRBV21-1; the table's D gene call, TRBD1, was not cross checked with the DNA. TRBV21-1 is recorded as a pseudogene. This TCR came from a woman aged 45-65 years with acute or convalescent COVID-19. This CDR3 is CASSKSNRAMNTEAFF. The CDR3 nucleotides read TGTGCCAGCAGCAAATCAAACAGGGCTATGAACACTGAAGCTTTCTTT.